Listed below are T cell receptor beta chains from one sample, sequenced in a study of blood T cell repertoires in COVID-19. TCRdb's copy holds only in-frame clones and misses some; the assay was immunoSEQ multiplex PCR. The data show some 500,000 clones, with roughly 89% seen just once and roughly 7.4% held by the top ten. The sample comprised peripheral blood. Source of these receptors: a woman in her 50s with COVID-19, enrolled during active disease. Each CDR3 is given with its conserved first and last residue. A D gene is named only where the DNA matches it firmly. Size tells how often a clone was seen (once, few, many) or the class of an expanded clone, and some rows leave it out.

D gene	V gene	J gene	clone size	CDR3 protein	CDR3 DNA
.	TRBV12-5	TRBJ1-2	.	CASGLPGVYYGYTF	TGTGCTAGTGGTTTGCCCGGGGTTTACTATGGCTACACCTTC
.	TRBV6-6	TRBJ1-4	.	CASSYAGDVGEKLFF	TGTGCCAGCAGTTACGCGGGGGACGTCGGGGAAAAACTGTTTTTT
TRBD1	TRBV5-8	TRBJ1-2	.	CASRIRDSYYGYTF	TGTGCCAGCAGAATTAGGGACAGTTACTATGGCTACACCTTC
.	TRBV19	TRBJ2-3	.	CASSIGGGARGASTDTQYF	TGTGCCAGTAGTATAGGGGGGGGTGCTAGGGGGGCTAGCACAGATACGCAGTATTTT
.	TRBV4-1	TRBJ1-2	.	CASSQVGGRVKSNYGYTF	TGCGCCAGCAGCCAAGTCGGAGGACGGGTAAAGTCTAACTATGGCTACACCTTC
.	TRBV5-1	TRBJ2-5	.	CASSLRTNQNQETQYF	TGCGCCAGCAGCTTACGGACTAATCAAAACCAAGAGACCCAGTACTTC
TRBD2	TRBV5-6	TRBJ2-1	.	CASSPGLGDGEQFF	TGTGCCAGCAGCCCGGGACTAGGGGATGGTGAGCAGTTCTTC
.	TRBV30	TRBJ1-5	.	CACQDTNQPQHF	TGTGCCTGCCAAGACACGAATCAGCCCCAGCATTTT
.	TRBV2	TRBJ1-6	.	CASSEEGRGSPLHF	TGTGCCAGCAGTGAGGAGGGTCGAGGTTCACCCCTCCACTTT
.	TRBV12-3/TRBV12-4	TRBJ1-5	.	CASSPNNQPQHF	TGTGCCAGCAGCCCCAACAATCAGCCCCAGCATTTT
.	TRBV6-5	TRBJ2-1	.	CASSYSDSSYNEQFF	TGTGCCAGCAGTTACTCAGATAGCTCCTACAATGAGCAGTTCTTC
.	TRBV27	TRBJ1-1	.	CASSRTPNTEAFF	TGTGCCAGCAGTAGGACACCGAACACTGAAGCTTTCTTT
TRBD1	TRBV19	TRBJ1-3	.	CASRDSPGNTIYF	TGTGCCAGTCGGGACAGTCCGGGAAACACCATATATTTT
.	TRBV5-4	TRBJ1-2	once	CASSLDREFGYTF	TGTGCCAGCAGCTTGGACAGGGAGTTTGGCTACACCTTC
TRBD2	TRBV6-5	TRBJ2-1	.	CASRTGTNYNEQFF	TGTGCCAGCAGAACCGGGACTAATTACAATGAGCAGTTCTTC
.	TRBV29-1	TRBJ1-1	.	CSVSQSTEAFF	TGCAGCGTTTCTCAGTCGACTGAAGCTTTCTTT